A single sample gave rise to the 27 T cell receptor beta chains below, sequenced in a study of blood T cell repertoires in COVID-19. TCRdb's table, derived via immunoSEQ multiplex PCR, lists solely in-frame clones and lacks some. Found here are approximately 250,000 clones, approximately 80% of them singletons; the top ten hold over 14%. The sequenced sample was PBMCs or T cells enriched from blood (not recorded which). The origin of the receptors is a middle-aged man who had recovered from COVID-19.

There are a few counts of this clone. V usage is TRBV28 and J usage is TRBJ2-3; 11 bases are shared with TRBD2. V shed 5 bases and J 3 bases; nucleotides not matched to a gene: 1. CDR1 is MDHEN and CDR2 is SYDVKM in the germline V gene. The CDR3 totals 14 residues. CDR3 sequence reads: CASSTSGRTDTQYF. The CDR3 nucleotides read TGTGCCAGCAGTACTAGCGGGAGAACAGATACGCAGTATTTT.

The chain couples TRBV24-1 to TRBJ2-1; D may be TRBD1 (6 bases). Germline V lookup: CDR1 KGHDR, CDR2 SFDVKD. This CDR3 has 12 residues. Trimming removed 5 bases from V and 12 bases from J, with 13 bases in between. DNA of the CDR3: TGTGCCACCAGTGCCGAGACAGGTCCGCAGTTCTTC. Protein sequence: CATSAETGPQFF.

The chain carries TRBV7-6 and TRBJ1-3; no clear D gene. The germline V and J ends were trimmed by 0 bases and 0 bases, with 9 bases remaining between them. CDR1 and CDR2 from the germline V gene are SGHVS and FNYEAQ. This CDR3 contains 16 residues. CDR3 in amino acids: CASSLAAGASGNTIYF. In DNA, the CDR3 is TGTGCCAGCAGCTTAGCGGCAGGCGCCTCTGGAAACACCATATATTTT.

V usage is TRBV18 and J usage is TRBJ1-3, with TRBD1 as a possible D gene (5 bases). In germline, CDR1 is KGHSH, CDR2 LQKENI. V lost 6 bases to trimming and J lost 1 base, with 16 bases between them. This CDR3 spans 16 amino acids. CDR3 in DNA: TGTGCCAGCTCTTCCGGGCAGGGAACTTCTGGAAACACCATATATTTT. It encodes CASSSGQGTSGNTIYF.

CDR3 nucleotides: TGTGCCAGCAGCGGGGAGGGACAAGAGACCCAGTACTTC. Its translation: CASSGEGQETQYF. The gene calls are TRBV28 and TRBJ2-5; 7 bases are shared with TRBD2. The CDR3 is 13 amino acids. V shed 6 bases, J shed 2 bases, and the junction held 3 bases outside the gene matches. Germline V gene data show CDR1 as MDHEN and CDR2 as SYDVKM.

The chain links TRBV3-1 (or the pseudogene TRBV3-2) to TRBJ2-1; 7 bases fit TRBD2. Trimming cost V 7 bases and J 8 bases; bases outside gene matches: 11. Germline CDR1 LGHDT, CDR2 YNNKEL (reference sequence). The CDR3 consists of 14 residues. This CDR3 reads CASTSGNWGHEQFF. CDR3 coding DNA: TGTGCCAGCACCAGCGGGAACTGGGGTCATGAGCAGTTCTTC.

The chain couples TRBV18 to TRBJ2-7; 10 nucleotides line up with TRBD2. Germline V gives CDR1 KGHSH, CDR2 LQKENI. J gave up 5 bases and V 2 bases, and 9 bases lay outside the gene matches. The CDR3 contains 16 residues. CDR3 sequence reads: CASSPLAGGFLDEQYF. The DNA of the CDR3 is TGTGCCAGCTCACCATTAGCGGGGGGCTTTCTCGACGAGCAGTACTTC.

This chain joins TRBV28 and TRBJ2-3; 7 bases are a match to TRBD2. Per germline, CDR1 MDHEN and CDR2 SYDVKM. The CDR3 loop spans 14 amino acids. J was trimmed by 4 bases and V by 3 bases; bases with no gene match: 4. The CDR3 region has the DNA TGTGCCAGCAGTTTTGGGGGAGGGGCAGATACGCAGTATTTT. Translating it yields CASSFGGGADTQYF.

The rearrangement links TRBV27 to TRBJ2-7; 9 bases match TRBD1. The trim removed 4 bases at V and 6 bases at J, leaving 7 bases unmatched. Germline-derived CDR1 and CDR2 are MNHEY and SMNVEV (reference sequence). CDR3 length equals 14 residues. CDR3 coding DNA: TGTGCCAGCAGTTGGGGACAGGGCGTAGGCGAGCAGTACTTC. Translated, it gives CASSWGQGVGEQYF.

As DNA, the CDR3 is TGTGCCAGCAGTTCGAAAACTAGCCTTAGAACCCTTTATACGCAGTATTTT. This translates into CASSSKTSLRTLYTQYF. This chain joins TRBV27 and TRBJ2-3; weak D call: TRBD2 (6 bases). CDR1 MNHEY and CDR2 SMNVEV come from the germline V gene (reference sequence). V shed 4 bases and J shed 7 bases, with 24 bases lying between them. The CDR3 runs 17 residues.

The rearrangement joins TRBV5-1 to TRBJ2-2, with D tentatively TRBD2 (5 bases). Germline values: CDR1 SGHRS, CDR2 YFSETQ. V dropped 5 bases and J dropped 3 bases, with 5 bases sitting between them. CDR3 size: 12 residues. CDR3 protein: CASRRDTGELFF. The CDR3 DNA is TGCGCCAGCAGGCGGGACACCGGGGAGCTGTTTTTT. Drawing the rest from reference TRBV5-1 and TRBJ2-2, the complete variable domain is KAGVTQTPRYLIKTRGQQVTLSCSPISGHRSVSWYQQTPGQGLQFLFEYFSETQRNKGNFPGRFSGRQFSNSRSEMNVSTLELGDSALYLCASRRDTGELFFGEGSRLTVL.

The rearrangement joins TRBV5-1 to TRBJ2-5; maybe TRBD2 (5 bases). The CDR3 length is 11 residues. V lost 7 bases and J lost 5, with 9 bases in between. Per the germline V gene, CDR1 is SGHRS and CDR2 is YFSETQ. CDR3: CASAGEETQYF. The CDR3 nucleotides are TGCGCCAGCGCCGGGGAGGAGACCCAGTACTTC.

This rearrangement joins TRBV27 to TRBJ2-7, with unresolved D. CDR3 size: 11 residues. Trimming cost V 5 bases and J 0 bases, with 2 bases left between them. The germline gives CDR1 MNHEY, CDR2 SMNVEV (reference sequence). The CDR3 spells CASSLSYEQYF. CDR3 nucleotides: TGTGCCAGCAGTCTCTCCTACGAGCAGTACTTC.

The rearrangement uses TRBV29-1 and TRBJ1-2; TRBD1 might be the D (5 bases). Per the germline V gene, CDR1 is SQVTM and CDR2 is ANQGSEA. The CDR3 consists of 11 residues. V lost 7 bases, J lost 2 bases, and 8 bases lay in between. CDR3 in DNA: TGCAGCGATTCAGGGAACTATGGCTACACCTTC. It encodes CSDSGNYGYTF.

The chain links TRBV29-1 to TRBJ2-1; 10 nucleotides match TRBD2. This CDR3 spans 16 amino acids. Germline values: CDR1 SQVTM, CDR2 ANQGSEA. The J segment lost 2 bases and the V segment lost 1 base, leaving 5 bases of the junction unmatched. CDR3 nucleotides: TGCAGCGTTGAAGGGCCTAGCGGGGGCCCCTACAATGAGCAGTTCTTC. Its protein product is CSVEGPSGGPYNEQFF.

The V gene is TRBV30, the J gene TRBJ1-2; 7 bases match TRBD1. Germline assignment: CDR1 GTSNPN and CDR2 SVGIG (reference sequence). CDR3 length equals 16 residues. Trimming cost V 4 bases and J 2 bases; bases outside gene matches: 13. CDR3 loop: CAWTVQTGTANYGYTF. In nucleotides, the CDR3 is TGTGCCTGGACGGTTCAGACCGGGACAGCGAACTATGGCTACACCTTC.

The chain recombines TRBV9 with TRBJ2-1; 8 positions agree with TRBD2. J was trimmed by 6 bases and V by 4 bases; bases with no gene match: 9. Germline V lookup: CDR1 SGDLS, CDR2 YYNGEE. CDR3 length equals 15 residues. CDR3 nucleotide sequence: TGTGCCAGCAGCTTAAGCGGGGGACGAGGCAATGAGCAGTTCTTC. It encodes CASSLSGGRGNEQFF.

This sequence joins TRBV5-4 and TRBJ2-2; 9 nucleotides align to TRBD2. Trimming removed 2 bases from V and 4 bases from J; junction bases left unmatched: 9. CDR1 and CDR2 (germline): SGHNT, YYREEE (reference sequence). CDR3 length: 17 residues. The CDR3 DNA reads as TGTGCCAGCAGCTTCCCGCGGGGGGGGTCTGGCACCGGGGAGCTGTTTTTT. Its protein product is CASSFPRGGSGTGELFF.

The V gene is TRBV7-8, the J gene TRBJ1-5, with D hard to call. The CDR3 has 13 amino acids. V lost 5 bases and J 12 bases, leaving 17 bases between the germline ends. In germline, CDR1 is SGHVS, CDR2 FQNEAQ. The CDR3 reads CASSVDSRGLQHF. The DNA of the CDR3 is TGTGCCAGCAGCGTTGACTCCCGAGGGCTCCAGCATTTT. The full variable domain, in which reference TRBV7-8 and TRBJ1-5 provide the parts outside the CDR3, is GAGVSQSPRYKVAKRGQDVALRCDPISGHVSLFWYQQALGQGPEFLTYFQNEAQLDKSGLPSDRFFAERPEGSVSTLKIQRTQQEDSAVYLCASSVDSRGLQHFGDGTRLSIL.

V and J are TRBV18 and TRBJ1-4; TRBD1 matches 11 bases. V was clipped by 2 bases and J by 0 bases; unmatched bases: 5. CDR1 and CDR2 (germline): KGHSH, LQKENI. The CDR3 is 18 residues long. CDR3 bases: TGTGCCAGCTCACCAGTCCAGGGACAGGGGGCAACTAATGAAAAACTGTTTTTT. Protein: CASSPVQGQGATNEKLFF.

DNA of the CDR3: TGTGCGACATCACCGGAGGAGAACACTGAAGCTTTCTTT. The encoded protein is CATSPEENTEAFF. This chain uses TRBV10-3 with TRBJ1-1; D gene uncertain. The CDR3 consists of 13 residues. Germline lookup yields CDR1 ENHRY and CDR2 SYGVKD.

The gene calls are TRBV9 and TRBJ1-4; TRBD1 matches at 8 bases. This CDR3 contains 15 residues. Germline CDR1 is SGDLS and CDR2 is YYNGEE. J was trimmed by 8 bases and V by 3 bases; bases with no gene match: 9. The CDR3 loop is CASSETTGVWEKLFF. The CDR3 coding sequence is TGTGCCAGCAGCGAAACGACAGGGGTTTGGGAAAAACTGTTTTTT.

The CDR3 protein is CASSSGQGTYEQYF. The CDR3 DNA is TGTGCCAGCAGCTCGGGACAGGGTACCTACGAGCAGTACTTC. V usage is TRBV7-2 and J usage is TRBJ2-7; 9 nucleotides align to TRBD1. The J segment lost 2 bases and the V segment lost 4 bases, leaving 3 bases of the junction unmatched. The CDR3 has 14 amino acids. The germline CDR1 and CDR2 sequences are SGHTA and FQGNSA.

V and J are TRBV3-1 (or the pseudogene TRBV3-2) and TRBJ2-2; 12 bases map to TRBD2. The CDR3 length is 17 residues. The V and J ends lost 2 bases and 4 bases, in that order; junction bases with no gene match: 5. Germline lookup yields CDR1 LGHDT and CDR2 YNNKEL (reference sequence). CDR3 coding DNA: TGTGCCAGCAGCCAACCTAGCGGGAGGGCCAGCACCGGGGAGCTGTTTTTT. Its translation: CASSQPSGRASTGELFF.

Regarding this clone: Its ends do not fully match the called genes, so a read error is possible. The chain uses TRBV18 and TRBJ1-4, with a weak D call TRBD1 (6 bases). The CDR3 spans 15 residues. Germline V gives CDR1 KGHSH, CDR2 LQKENI. The CDR3 protein is CASTPPGQSNEKLFF. CDR3 nucleotide sequence: TGTGCCAGCACACCTCCCGGACAGAGTAATGAAAAACTGTTTTTT.

The rearrangement links TRBV27 to TRBJ1-5; 7 bases are a match to TRBD1. V shed 0 bases and J 9 bases; nucleotides not matched to a gene: 11. CDR3 length: 16 amino acids. Looked up from germline, CDR1 is MNHEY and CDR2 is SMNVEV (reference sequence). CDR3 sequence (DNA): TGTGCCAGCAGTTTATCGAGGGGGACAGCGGTATGGCCCCAGCATTTT. Translating gives CASSLSRGTAVWPQHF.

The chain couples TRBV5-1 to TRBJ2-3; D may be TRBD1 (6 bases). This CDR3 region has 14 residues. The V gene lost 2 bases and the J gene lost 6 bases, with 13 bases spanning the gap. Germline V CDR1 and CDR2: SGHRS, YFSETQ. Here the CDR3 reads CASSLTTGSDTQYF. In nucleotides, the CDR3 is TGCGCCAGCAGCTTAACAACAGGGTCGGATACGCAGTATTTT.